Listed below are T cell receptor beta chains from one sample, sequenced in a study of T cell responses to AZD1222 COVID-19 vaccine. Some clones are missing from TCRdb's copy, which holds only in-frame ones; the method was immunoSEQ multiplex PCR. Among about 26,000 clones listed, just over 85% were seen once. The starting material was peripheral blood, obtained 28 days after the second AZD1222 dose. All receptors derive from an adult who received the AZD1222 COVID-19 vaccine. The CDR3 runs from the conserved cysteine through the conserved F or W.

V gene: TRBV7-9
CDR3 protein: CASSNRDRNTYEQYF

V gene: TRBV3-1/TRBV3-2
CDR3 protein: CASSQGGLAGARETQYF

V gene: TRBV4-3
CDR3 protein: CASSQRSGGTYNEQFF

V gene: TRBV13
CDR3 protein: CASSFGVTETQYF

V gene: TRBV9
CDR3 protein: CASSNPTGSYGYTF

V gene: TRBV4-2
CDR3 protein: CASSHRTGERINIQYF

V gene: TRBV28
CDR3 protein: CASSLSTGVGLYNSPLHF

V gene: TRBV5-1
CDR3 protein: CASSWGAGQGESEAFF

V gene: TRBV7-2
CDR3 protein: CASSFQPNSGNTIYF

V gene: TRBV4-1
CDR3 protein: CASSHPGRGHEQYF

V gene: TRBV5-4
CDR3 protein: CASSRTGQGAGGANVLTF

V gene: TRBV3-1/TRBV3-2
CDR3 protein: CASSQDLVYSDSYNSPLHF

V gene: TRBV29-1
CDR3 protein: CSVRSGDWNTEAFF

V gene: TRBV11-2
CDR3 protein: CASSLGYTHSTDTQYF

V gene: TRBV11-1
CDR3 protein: CASRGRLGTDTQYF

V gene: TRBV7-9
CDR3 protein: CASSLGTFYEQYF

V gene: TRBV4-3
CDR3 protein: CASSPGTGEGETQYF

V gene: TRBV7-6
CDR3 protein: CARQGTGELFF

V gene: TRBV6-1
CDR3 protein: CASSEADRVPNQPQHF

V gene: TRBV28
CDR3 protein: CASKQQGARTGELFF

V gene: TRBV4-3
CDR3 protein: CASSHAETSGGVNEQFF

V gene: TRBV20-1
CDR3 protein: CSASRLGNTGELFF

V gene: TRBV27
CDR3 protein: CASSLSDSRSEQYF

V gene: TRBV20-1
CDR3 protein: CSASPGQGYQPQHF

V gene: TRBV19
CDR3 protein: CASSRHGGGETQYF